Below, 14 T cell receptor beta chains from the same sample are listed, as sequenced in a study of OX40 agonist ivuxolimab in advanced cancers. Repertoires were generated with immunoSEQ multiplex PCR, while TCRdb's copy carries only in-frame clones and drops some. Among 20,000 or so clones listed, roughly 80% were seen once. The sample consisted of CD4+ or CD8+ T cells sorted from blood, taken in a trial of the OX40 agonist ivuxolimab. The receptors originated from an adult with an advanced solid tumor such as melanoma, head and neck, liver or kidney cancer.

The chain combines TRBV19 with TRBJ1-6; 7 nucleotides agree with TRBD1. From germline, CDR1 is LNHDA and CDR2 SQIVND (reference sequence). Losses at the gene ends were 3 bases for V and 10 bases for J; bases not matched to a gene: 6. The CDR3 is 14 amino acids. CDR3 in amino acids: CASSMQGVLSPLHF. DNA of the CDR3: TGTGCCAGTAGTATGCAGGGGGTGCTCTCACCCCTCCACTTT. Complete variable domain (other parts from reference TRBV19 and TRBJ1-6): DGGITQSPKYLFRKEGQNVTLSCEQNLNHDAMYWYRQDPGQGLRLIYYSQIVNDFQKGDIAEGYSVSREKKESFPLTVTSAQKNPTAFYLCASSMQGVLSPLHFGNGTRLTVT.

This clone was counted only a few times. V usage is TRBV9 and J usage is TRBJ1-1; D might be TRBD1 (5 bases). Trimming pared 4 bases from V and 1 base from J, leaving 14 bases between. Per germline, CDR1 SGDLS and CDR2 YYNGEE. The CDR3 is 15 residues long. The CDR3 spells CASSPWGTSNTEAFF. The CDR3 nucleotides are TGTGCCAGCAGCCCTTGGGGGACCTCGAACACTGAAGCTTTCTTT.

A single count supports this clone. The chain carries TRBV28 and TRBJ1-1, with no clear D. CDR1 is MDHEN and CDR2 is SYDVKM in the germline V gene. The CDR3 loop spans 10 amino acids. Trimming took off 11 bases at V and 6 bases at J, with 10 bases between the two ends. The CDR3 bases are TGTGCCGGCCCTGGGGCTGAAGCTTTCTTT. Its protein is CAGPGAEAFF.

The chain is built from TRBV19 and TRBJ2-2; D gene unclear. The V and J ends lost 5 bases and 1 base respectively, with 5 bases between them. Germline loops: CDR1 LNHDA, CDR2 SQIVND (reference sequence). CDR3 length: 13 amino acids. For the CDR3, the DNA is TGTGCCAGTAGTTTTGGGAACACCGGGGAGCTGTTTTTT. It specifies CASSFGNTGELFF.

This clone was seen a single time. This chain connects TRBV9 to TRBJ1-3; D not resolved. Looked up from germline, CDR1 is SGDLS and CDR2 is YYNGEE. V lost 3 bases and J lost 7, with 14 bases in between. The CDR3 runs to 14 residues. For the CDR3, the DNA is TGTGCCAGCAGCGCTGGCGGCATAGGGAACACCATATATTTT. As protein: CASSAGGIGNTIYF.

In this sample, this clone turned up a few times. The J gene is TRBJ1-1, the V gene TRBV7-9, with a possible D match to TRBD1 (6 bases). Germline V gives CDR1 SEHNR, CDR2 FQNEAQ (reference sequence). The V end lost 5 bases, the J end lost 5 bases, and 12 bases lay between the germline ends. The length of the CDR3 is 13 residues. CDR3 nucleotide sequence: TGTGCCAGCAGCCCAGAGGGGGGTACTGAAGCTTTCTTT. Protein: CASSPEGGTEAFF.

The chain uses TRBV10-3 and TRBJ2-1; 9 positions match TRBD2. The CDR3 covers 17 residues. Germline V lookup: CDR1 ENHRY, CDR2 SYGVKD. The V and J ends lost 9 bases and 8 bases, in that order; junction bases with no gene match: 20. The CDR3 sequence: CAIGGSGSFEADDEQFF. CDR3 in DNA: TGTGCCATTGGGGGTAGCGGGAGTTTTGAGGCCGACGATGAGCAGTTCTTC.

The rearrangement links TRBV6-5 to TRBJ2-2; D not certain. The CDR3 covers 16 residues. Germline lookup yields CDR1 MNHEY and CDR2 SVGAGI. V lost 0 bases, J lost 5 bases, and 13 bases lay in between. In DNA, the CDR3 is TGTGCCAGCAGTTACTCGTCGCCTAGGAATACCGGGGAGCTGTTTTTT. Residues: CASSYSSPRNTGELFF.

CDR3 DNA: TGCGCCAGCAGCTGGCGAGAACCTTACGAGCAGTACTTC. This sequence encodes CASSWREPYEQYF. J is TRBJ2-7 and V is TRBV5-1; D is unresolved. Germline V lookup: CDR1 SGHRS, CDR2 YFSETQ. Trimming took 3 bases from V and 4 from J, leaving 11 bases between them. This CDR3 is 13 amino acids long.

This sequence joins TRBV6-1 and TRBJ2-7; D is unclear. CDR3 size: 9 residues. Looked up from germline, CDR1 is MNHNS and CDR2 is SASEGT. This chain's CDR3 is CASSYEQYF. The DNA for the CDR3 is TGTGCTAGCTCCTACGAGCAGTACTTC.

This clone appeared a few times. The chain recombines TRBV29-1 with TRBJ2-3; D may be TRBD1 or TRBD2 (5 bases each). Between the trimmed V and J ends, which lost 7 bases and 0 bases, there was a span of 5 bases. The CDR3 runs to 11 residues. CDR1 SQVTM and CDR2 ANQGSEA come from the germline V gene. The CDR3 here is CSGDSTDTQYF. CDR3 bases: TGCAGCGGGGACAGCACAGATACGCAGTATTTT.

J is TRBJ2-5 and V is TRBV27; perhaps TRBD2 as D (5 bases). V was clipped by 1 base and J by 5 bases, with 14 bases between them. The CDR3 contains 15 residues. Germline V gene data show CDR1 as MNHEY and CDR2 as SMNVEV (reference sequence). The CDR3 region has the DNA TGTGCCAGCAGTTTATTGGGGAGAGGTCGGGAGACCCAGTACTTC. This sequence encodes CASSLLGRGRETQYF.

This chain connects TRBV6-4 to TRBJ2-3; D is uncertain. V was trimmed by 5 bases and J by 3 bases, leaving 6 bases between them. The CDR3 runs to 12 residues. Germline V gene lookup returns CDR1 MRHNA and CDR2 SNTAGT. In DNA, the CDR3 is TGTGCCAGCAGTAGAAGTACAGATACGCAGTATTTT. Amino acids: CASSRSTDTQYF.

The chain joins TRBV5-3 to TRBJ1-1; D is undetermined. TRBV5-3 is marked as an open reading frame, function uncertain. CDR3 length: 12 amino acids. The V end was cut by 1 base, the J end by 3 bases, with 4 bases between. CDR3 protein: CARSLWDTEAFF. As DNA, the CDR3 is TGTGCCAGAAGCTTGTGGGACACTGAAGCTTTCTTT.